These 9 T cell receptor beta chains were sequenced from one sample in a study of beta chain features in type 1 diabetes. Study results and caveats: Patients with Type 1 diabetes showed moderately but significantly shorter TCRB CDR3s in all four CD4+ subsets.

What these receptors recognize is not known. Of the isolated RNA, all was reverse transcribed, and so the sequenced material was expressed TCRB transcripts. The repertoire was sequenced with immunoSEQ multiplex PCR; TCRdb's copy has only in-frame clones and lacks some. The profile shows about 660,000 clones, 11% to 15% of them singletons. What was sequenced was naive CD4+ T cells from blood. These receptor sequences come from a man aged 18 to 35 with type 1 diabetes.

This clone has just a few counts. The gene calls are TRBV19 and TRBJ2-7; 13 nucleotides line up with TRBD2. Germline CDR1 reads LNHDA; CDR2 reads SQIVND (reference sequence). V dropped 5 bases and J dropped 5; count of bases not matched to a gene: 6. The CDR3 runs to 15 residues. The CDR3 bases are TGTGCCAGTAGTCGCAGGACTAGCGGGAGTAACGAGCAGTACTTC. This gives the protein CASSRRTSGSNEQYF.

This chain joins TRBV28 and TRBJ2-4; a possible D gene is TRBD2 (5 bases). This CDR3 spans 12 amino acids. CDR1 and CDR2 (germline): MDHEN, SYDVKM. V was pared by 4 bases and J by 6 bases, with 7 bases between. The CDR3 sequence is CASSWTLNIQYF. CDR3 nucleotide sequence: TGTGCCAGCAGTTGGACTCTAAACATTCAGTACTTC.

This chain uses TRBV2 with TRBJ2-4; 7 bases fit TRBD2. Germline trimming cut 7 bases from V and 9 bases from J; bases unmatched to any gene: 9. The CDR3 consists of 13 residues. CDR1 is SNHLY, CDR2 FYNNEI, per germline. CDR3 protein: CASTGPPGGIQYF. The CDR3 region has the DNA TGTGCCAGCACGGGACCTCCGGGAGGCATTCAGTACTTC.

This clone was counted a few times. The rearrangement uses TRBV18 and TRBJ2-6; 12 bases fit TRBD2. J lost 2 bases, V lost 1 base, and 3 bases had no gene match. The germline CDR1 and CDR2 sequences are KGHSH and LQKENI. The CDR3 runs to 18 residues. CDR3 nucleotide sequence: TGTGCCAGCTCACCACAGACTAGCGGGGGTACTGGGGCCAACGTCCTGACTTTC. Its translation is CASSPQTSGGTGANVLTF.

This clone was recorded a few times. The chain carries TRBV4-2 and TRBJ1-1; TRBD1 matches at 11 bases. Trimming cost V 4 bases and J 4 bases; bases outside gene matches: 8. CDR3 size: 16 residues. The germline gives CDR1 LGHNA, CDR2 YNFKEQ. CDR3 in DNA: TGTGCCAGCAGCCCTCCCGGGACAGGGGGTCGCACTGAAGCTTTCTTT. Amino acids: CASSPPGTGGRTEAFF.

CDR3 in DNA: TGCGCCAGCAGCTTGGGACTAGCGGGGAGGAGCTCCTACGAGCAGTACTTC. Translated: CASSLGLAGRSSYEQYF. The J gene is TRBJ2-7, the V gene TRBV5-1, with 11 positions matching TRBD2. Germline values: CDR1 SGHRS, CDR2 YFSETQ. This CDR3 has 17 amino acids. Trimming took 0 bases from V and 0 from J; bases not matched to a gene: 5.

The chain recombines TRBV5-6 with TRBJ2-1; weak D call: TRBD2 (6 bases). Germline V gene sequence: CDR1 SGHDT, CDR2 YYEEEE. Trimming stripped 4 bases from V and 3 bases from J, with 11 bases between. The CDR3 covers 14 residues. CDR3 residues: CASSVGLDYNEQFF. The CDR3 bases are TGTGCCAGCAGCGTGGGACTCGACTACAATGAGCAGTTCTTC. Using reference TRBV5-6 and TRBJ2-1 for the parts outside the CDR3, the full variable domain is DAGVTQSPTHLIKTRGQQVTLRCSPKSGHDTVSWYQQALGQGPQFIFQYYEEEERQRGNFPDRFSGHQFPNYSSELNVNALLLGDSALYLCASSVGLDYNEQFFGPGTRLTVL.

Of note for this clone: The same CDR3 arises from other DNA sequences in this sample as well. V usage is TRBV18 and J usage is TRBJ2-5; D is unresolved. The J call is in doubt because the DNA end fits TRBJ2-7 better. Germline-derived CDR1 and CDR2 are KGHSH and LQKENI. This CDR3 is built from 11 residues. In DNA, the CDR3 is TGTGCCAGCTCTAGCTCCTACGAGCAGTACTTC. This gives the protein CASSSSYEQYF.

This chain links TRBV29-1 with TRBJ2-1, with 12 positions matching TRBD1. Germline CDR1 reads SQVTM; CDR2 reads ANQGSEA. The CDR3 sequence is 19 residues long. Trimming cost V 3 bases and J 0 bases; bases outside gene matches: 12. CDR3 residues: CSVETRGQGAFGSYNEQFF. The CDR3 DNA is TGCAGCGTTGAGACCCGGGGACAGGGGGCGTTTGGCTCCTACAATGAGCAGTTCTTC.